One and the same sample provided the 8 T cell receptor beta chains below, sequenced in a study of blood T cell repertoires in COVID-19. Repertoires were generated with immunoSEQ multiplex PCR, while TCRdb's copy carries only in-frame clones and drops some. Of fewer than 130,000 clones listed, roughly two thirds are singletons. The specimen was peripheral blood. The receptors originated from a man older than 75 with acute or convalescent COVID-19.

This clone turned up a few times. The CDR3 sequence is CATSPVLAGDTGELFF. DNA for the CDR3: TGTGCCACCAGTCCTGTCCTAGCGGGAGACACCGGGGAGCTGTTTTTT. V usage is TRBV24-1 and J usage is TRBJ2-2, with 10 bases lining up with TRBD2. Germline V gene sequence: CDR1 KGHDR, CDR2 SFDVKD. The ends lost 6 bases at V and 3 bases at J; junction bases unmatched: 6. The CDR3 is 16 amino acids.

As for this clone: The junction departs from germline at one end; a sequencing error may be responsible. This chain connects TRBV2 to TRBJ2-5; 13 positions agree with TRBD2. This CDR3 is built from 13 residues. Germline CDR1 and CDR2: SNHLY and FYNNEI. The DNA for the CDR3 is TGTGCCAGCAGTGGGACTAGCGGGAGTTGGACAGACTTC. Translation: CASSGTSGSWTDF.

At least ten counts were recorded for this clone. This chain links TRBV5-1 with TRBJ2-5; 9 positions match TRBD1. The CDR3 runs 15 residues. V lost 4 bases, J lost 4 bases, and 8 bases stayed unmatched. Germline V gene lookup returns CDR1 SGHRS and CDR2 YFSETQ. CDR3 region: CASSLDTGGIETQYF. CDR3 DNA sequence: TGCGCCAGCAGCCTCGACACAGGGGGCATAGAGACCCAGTACTTC.

This clone was counted between two and nine times. This chain connects TRBV6-2 or TRBV6-3 to TRBJ1-5; TRBD1 is a possible D gene (5 bases). The CDR3 is made up of 14 amino acids. Deletions cut 1 base from V and 6 bases from J, with 10 bases between. CDR1 is MNHEY and CDR2 is SVGEGT in the germline V gene. CDR3 DNA sequence: TGTGCCAGCAGTTACTACGGGGGGACTCAGCCCCAGCATTTT. Its translation is CASSYYGGTQPQHF.

This clone was found once. The chain employs TRBV7-8 and TRBJ2-3; tentatively, D is TRBD1 (5 bases). The V end lost 6 bases, the J end lost 1 base, and 14 bases lay between the germline ends. Per germline, CDR1 SGHVS and CDR2 FQNEAQ. The CDR3 covers 15 residues. The CDR3, as DNA: TGTGCCAGCAGAGTCGCAGGGATCGGCACAGATACGCAGTATTTT. It translates to CASRVAGIGTDTQYF.

The chain links TRBV9 to TRBJ2-2; D call uncertain. CDR1 is SGDLS and CDR2 is YYNGEE in the germline V gene. V dropped 4 bases and J dropped 4 bases, with 8 bases sitting between them. The CDR3 covers 13 residues. The CDR3: CASSLGSTGELFF. The DNA for the CDR3 is TGTGCCAGCAGCCTGGGCTCCACCGGGGAGCTGTTTTTT. The full variable domain, completed using reference TRBV9 and TRBJ2-2, is DSGVTQTPKHLITATGQRVTLRCSPRSGDLSVYWYQQSLDQGLQFLIQYYNGEERAKGNILERFSAQQFPDLHSELNLSSLELGDSALYFCASSLGSTGELFFGEGSRLTVL.

This sequence joins TRBV10-3 and TRBJ2-6; D possibly corresponds to TRBD2 (6 bases). V lost 8 bases and J lost 0, with 17 bases in between. Germline CDR1 reads ENHRY; CDR2 reads SYGVKD. The CDR3 has 17 amino acids. For the CDR3, the DNA is TGTGCCATCCGCACAACCGGGACTGCCTCTGGGGCCAACGTCCTGACTTTC. Amino acid sequence: CAIRTTGTASGANVLTF.

The chain has TRBV10-1 and TRBJ2-5, with D possibly being TRBD1 (5 bases). The length of the CDR3 is 13 residues. Deletions cut 7 bases from V and 7 bases from J, with 16 bases between. Germline assignment: CDR1 WNHNN and CDR2 SYGVQD (reference sequence). The CDR3, as DNA: TGCGCCAGCACCCCAGGGCCCAAGATGACCCAGTACTTC. Residues: CASTPGPKMTQYF.